This TCR beta chain derives from a study of blood T cells in healthy people across ages. Study context: Template switching picked up about one barcoded beta molecule for each two T cells.

Primed by a sample-barcoded 5' primer and a J-beta primer mix, a second PCR proceeded for 7 to 11 cycles. MiXCR, applied by TCRdb to the 5' RACE reads, yields one record per CDR3 protein. Here the sample spans 850,000 to 1,100,000 distinct CDR3 sequences, 35% to 40% being singletons. Germline assignment: CDR1 SEHNR and CDR2 FQNEAQ (reference sequence). V was pared by 5 bases and J by 0 bases, with 16 bases between. The CDR3 totals 17 residues. This clonotype has more than one count but fewer than ten. This clonotype was obtained from a man aged 18-30 years in good health. The sequenced material came from blood. V gene TRBV7-9 combines with J gene TRBJ1-4; D unclear. The CDR3 reads CASSPRLGETTNEKLFF. The CDR3 nucleotides read TGTGCCAGCAGCCCCCGGTTGGGCGAAACAACTAATGAAAAACTGTTTTTT. The full variable domain, with the rest looked up from reference TRBV7-9 and TRBJ1-4, is DTGVSQNPRHKITKRGQNVTFRCDPISEHNRLYWYRQTLGQGPEFLTYFQNEAQLEKSRLLSDRFSAERPKGSFSTLEIQRTEQGDSAMYLCASSPRLGETTNEKLFFGSGTQLSVL.